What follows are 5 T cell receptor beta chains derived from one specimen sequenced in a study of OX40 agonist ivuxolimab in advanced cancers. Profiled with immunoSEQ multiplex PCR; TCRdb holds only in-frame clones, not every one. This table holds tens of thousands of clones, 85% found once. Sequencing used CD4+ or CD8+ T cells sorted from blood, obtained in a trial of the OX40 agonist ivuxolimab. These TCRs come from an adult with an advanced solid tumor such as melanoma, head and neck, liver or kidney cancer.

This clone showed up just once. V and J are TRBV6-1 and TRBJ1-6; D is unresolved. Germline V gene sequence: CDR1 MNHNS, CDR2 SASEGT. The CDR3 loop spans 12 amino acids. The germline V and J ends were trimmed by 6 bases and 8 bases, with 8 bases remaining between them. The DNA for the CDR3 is TGTGCCAGCAGCCGATCCGATTCACCCCTCCACTTT. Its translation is CASSRSDSPLHF.

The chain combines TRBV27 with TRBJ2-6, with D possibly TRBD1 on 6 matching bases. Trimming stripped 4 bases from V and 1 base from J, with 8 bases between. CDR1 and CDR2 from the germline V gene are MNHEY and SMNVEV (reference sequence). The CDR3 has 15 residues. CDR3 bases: TGTGCCAGCAGTTCCAGGGGTTCTGGGGCCAACGTCCTGACTTTC. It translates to CASSSRGSGANVLTF.

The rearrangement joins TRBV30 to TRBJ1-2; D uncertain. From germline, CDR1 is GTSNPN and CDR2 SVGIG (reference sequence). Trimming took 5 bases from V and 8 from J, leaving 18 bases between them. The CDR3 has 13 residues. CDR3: CAWLPGPRGGYTF. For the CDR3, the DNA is TGTGCCTGGTTACCAGGACCCCGTGGGGGCTACACCTTC.

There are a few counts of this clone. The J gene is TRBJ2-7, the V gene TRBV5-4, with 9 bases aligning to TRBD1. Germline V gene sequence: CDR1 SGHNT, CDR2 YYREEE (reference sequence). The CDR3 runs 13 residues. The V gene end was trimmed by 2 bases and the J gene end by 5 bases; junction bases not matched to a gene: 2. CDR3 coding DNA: TGTGCCAGCAGCTTACAGGGGGCGCACGAGCAGTACTTC. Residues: CASSLQGAHEQYF.

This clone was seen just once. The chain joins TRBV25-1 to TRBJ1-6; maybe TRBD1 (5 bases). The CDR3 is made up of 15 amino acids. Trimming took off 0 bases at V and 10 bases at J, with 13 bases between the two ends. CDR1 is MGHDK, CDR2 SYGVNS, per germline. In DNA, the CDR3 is TGTGCCAGCAGTGAATATAGGGGACTCTTGTCACCCCTCCACTTT. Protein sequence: CASSEYRGLLSPLHF.